This section outlines one TCR beta chain sequence together with its context. The data originate from a study of CD8 T cells in Susac syndrome. The authors sequenced TCR beta from blood CD8+ and CD4+ T cells. Relapsing-remitting disease, either stable or active, was present in the multiple sclerosis controls, who were treatment-naive patients. FACS enriched CD8+ TEMRA cells, while bulk CD8+ and CD4+ were negatively isolated. Germline CDR1 and CDR2: GTSNPN and SVGIG (reference sequence). The V and J ends lost 0 bases and 0 bases respectively, with 6 bases between them. This CDR3 has 15 amino acids. With random hexamers, 0.5 to 1 ug RNA was reverse transcribed. A multiplex approach, immunoSEQ multiplex PCR, amplified TCR beta CDR3 across 54 Vbeta and 13 Jbeta. TCRdb reprocessed the immunoSEQ multiplex PCR reads with MiXCR, giving one entry per CDR3 protein. The sample yields 160,000 or so distinct CDR3 sequences, 95% seen once.

Material for sequencing was CD8+ T cells from PBMCs. The chain has TRBV30 and TRBJ1-6, with D perhaps matching TRBD1 (5 bases). The source of this sequence is a human donor with multiple sclerosis. As DNA, the CDR3 is TGTGCCTGGAGTGTAGACAGCTCCTATAATTCACCCCTCCACTTT. Protein product: CAWSVDSSYNSPLHF.